The 5 T cell receptor beta chains reported below all come from one sample, sequenced in a study of blood T cells in healthy people across ages. A second 7 to 11 cycle PCR used barcoded and J-beta primers. TCRdb redid the calling of the 5' RACE reads with MiXCR, one entry per CDR3 protein. Of hundreds of thousands of distinct CDR3 sequences in the sample, around 21% are singletons; the top ten hold 3.5% to 4%. The source material was blood. These receptors all stem from an older man in good health.

The gene calls are TRBV28 and TRBJ2-6; possibly TRBD1 for D (5 bases). This CDR3 comprises 15 residues. Per germline, CDR1 MDHEN and CDR2 SYDVKM. Trimming removed 8 bases at V and 6 bases at J, with 17 bases between. The CDR3 DNA follows: TGTGCCAGCGGCCAGATTTCCAGGGCGGCCAACGTCCTGACTTTC. It specifies CASGQISRAANVLTF.

This chain joins TRBV12-5 and TRBJ1-1; D gene ambiguous. The germline V gene has CDR1 LGHNT and CDR2 FRNRAP. The V and J ends lost 2 bases and 7 bases respectively, with 11 bases between them. This CDR3 is built from 13 residues. The CDR3 spells CASGLLGGIEAFF. The CDR3 DNA is TGTGCTAGTGGTTTGTTAGGCGGGATTGAAGCTTTCTTT.

The genes are TRBV9 and TRBJ2-7; 8 positions match TRBD1. Trimming at V came to 4 bases and at J to 2 bases, leaving 5 bases not matched to a gene. Germline V gene lookup returns CDR1 SGDLS and CDR2 YYNGEE. This CDR3 spans 14 amino acids. CDR3 sequence (DNA): TGTGCCAGCAGCCCCAGGACAGGGACCTACGAGCAGTACTTC. This encodes CASSPRTGTYEQYF.

Only a few counts were recorded for this clonotype. The chain carries TRBV4-3 and TRBJ2-3; TRBD2 aligns across 13 bases. Trimming at V came to 1 base and at J to 6 bases, leaving 1 base not matched to a gene. This CDR3 is built from 15 residues. In germline, CDR1 is LGHNA, CDR2 YSLEER. The CDR3 loop is CASSQVLAGGDTQYF. CDR3 sequence (DNA): TGCGCCAGCAGCCAAGTACTAGCGGGAGGGGATACGCAGTATTTT.

In regard to this clonotype: The junction departs from germline at one end; a sequencing error may be responsible. This chain joins TRBV7-9 and TRBJ2-1; possibly TRBD2 for D (6 bases). This CDR3 spans 11 amino acids. Germline CDR1 SEHNR, CDR2 FQNEAQ (reference sequence). The CDR3 reads CASSCGLMRRF. The CDR3 DNA is TGTGCCAGCAGCTGCGGACTAATGCGTCGGTTC. The full variable domain, its missing parts supplied by reference TRBV7-9 and TRBJ2-1, is DTGVSQNPRHKITKRGQNVTFRCDPISEHNRLYWYRQTLGQGPEFLTYFQNEAQLEKSRLLSDRFSAERPKGSFSTLEIQRTEQGDSAMYLCASSCGLMRRFGPGTRLTVL.